The TCR beta chain under discussion was sequenced for a study of cytomegalovirus exposure and HLA in healthy donors. As for the study in general: The 100 million to 140 million unique TCR beta sequences, from about 180 million T cells, were found by an earlier analysis. Study-wide points: In a later analysis, TCR association rates varied by HLA locus: DRB1 most, HLA-C fewest. Based on reports, TCR beta sequences accurately predicted HLA-A and HLA-B alleles for most subjects.

For this clone: Its target is unknown.

Amplification used 60 Vbeta primers and 13 Jbeta primers. The method was immunoSEQ multiplex PCR; TCRdb's version includes in-frame clones alone and lacks a portion of them. The table includes approximately 100,000 clones, 85% detected once. This CDR3 is 16 amino acids long. From germline, CDR1 is SNHLY and CDR2 FYNNEI. V lost 5 bases and J lost 0; bases outside the gene matches: 6. The rearrangement uses TRBV2 and TRBJ2-3; TRBD2 agrees at 9 bases. Material: PBMCs. The receptor comes from a middle-aged man in good health and CMV-seropositive. The CDR3 here is CASSPTSGTSTDTQYF. The CDR3 nucleotides are TGTGCCAGCAGTCCGACTAGCGGAACTAGCACAGATACGCAGTATTTT.